Below, 7 T cell receptor beta chains from the same sample are listed, as sequenced in a study of cytomegalovirus exposure and HLA in healthy donors. PCR employed 60 Vbeta and 13 Jbeta primers. The method was immunoSEQ multiplex PCR; TCRdb's version includes in-frame clones alone and lacks a portion of them. Seen here are 120,000 or so clones, 75% to 85% observed once, and the top ten hold under 3%. The sample was PBMCs. Receptors originate from a man aged 25 to 40 in good health and CMV-seronegative.

This chain connects TRBV7-3 to TRBJ2-1; 11 positions agree with TRBD2. The trim removed 3 bases at V and 0 bases at J, leaving 4 bases unmatched. Germline CDR1 and CDR2: SGHTA and FQGTGA. The length of the CDR3 is 17 residues. The CDR3 reads CASSFGGTSGSYNEQFF. In DNA, the CDR3 is TGTGCCAGCAGCTTCGGCGGGACTAGCGGCTCCTACAATGAGCAGTTCTTC.

The gene calls are TRBV11-2 and TRBJ2-7, with D tentatively TRBD1 (5 bases). Trimming shortened V by 3 bases and J by 4 bases, and 16 bases separated the two germline ends. Germline CDR1 SGHAT, CDR2 FQNNGV. The CDR3 runs to 15 residues. The CDR3, as DNA: TGTGCCAGCAGCTTGAACCCAGGGTCAAGGTACGAGCAGTACTTC. Translating it yields CASSLNPGSRYEQYF.

The chain employs TRBV27 and TRBJ2-7, with D maybe TRBD2 (5 bases). Germline lookup yields CDR1 MNHEY and CDR2 SMNVEV (reference sequence). Between the trimmed V and J ends, which lost 1 base and 3 bases, there was a span of 10 bases. The CDR3 sequence is 14 residues long. The CDR3 is CASSLFMGVYEQYF. For the CDR3, the DNA is TGTGCCAGCAGTTTATTCATGGGAGTCTACGAGCAGTACTTC.

Only a few counts were recorded for this clone. V and J are TRBV28 and TRBJ2-1; D remains ambiguous. The CDR3 is 11 amino acids. Trimming left V 7 bases short and J 15 bases short, with 16 bases between. Per the germline V gene, CDR1 is MDHEN and CDR2 is SYDVKM. The CDR3 sequence: CASTNTVSLFF. In nucleotides, the CDR3 is TGTGCCAGCACCAATACGGTTAGCCTGTTCTTC.

This chain links TRBV28 with TRBJ1-5, with D perhaps TRBD1 (5 bases). The V and J ends lost 7 bases and 7 bases respectively, with 11 bases between them. There are 12 residues in the CDR3. From germline, CDR1 is MDHEN and CDR2 SYDVKM. CDR3 nucleotide sequence: TGTGCCAGCAAATTGACAGCACAGCCCCAGCATTTT. As protein: CASKLTAQPQHF.

V and J are TRBV18 and TRBJ2-2; 11 bases map to TRBD2. J lost 1 base, V lost 5 bases, and 9 bases had no gene match. CDR1 and CDR2 from the germline V gene are KGHSH and LQKENI. The CDR3 length is 18 residues. The CDR3 DNA reads as TGTGCCAGCTCAGCCCTCGCCGGGACTAGCGGGAACACCGGGGAGCTGTTTTTT. Translating it yields CASSALAGTSGNTGELFF.

This clone was counted between two and nine times. The chain combines TRBV11-2 with TRBJ2-7; tentative D call: TRBD1 (7 bases). The germline V gene encodes CDR1 SGHAT and CDR2 FQNNGV. The CDR3 totals 14 residues. Trimming removed 9 bases at V and 4 bases at J, with 19 bases between. Here the CDR3 reads CASGTVGGWYEQYF. The CDR3 region has the DNA TGTGCCAGTGGGACAGTCGGGGGTTGGTACGAGCAGTACTTC.